This TCR beta chain was obtained from a study of shared clonotypes between healthy human individuals. Looking at the study overall: Each donor's CD4 naive and CD4 memory cells filled three plates apiece, CD8 naive two, and CD8 memory one.

Regarding this clone: Its antigen is still unknown.

Recent vaccinations or acute infections were absent in the healthy HIV-negative adult donors. The trim removed 4 bases at V and 4 bases at J, leaving 8 bases unmatched. CDR3 length: 15 residues. Germline loops: CDR1 MDHEN, CDR2 SYDVKM. Study results and caveats: Clonotypes not shared had lower generation probabilities than those common to all four donors. It was the few donors that limited the genetic and exposure-history diversity represented.

Some clones are missing from TCRdb's copy, which holds only in-frame ones; the method was immunoSEQ multiplex PCR. Altogether about 340,000 clones are present, more than 60% being singletons, with the ten largest covering 10%. V gene TRBV28 combines with J gene TRBJ2-7; the match to TRBD2 covers 9 bases. This TCR was sampled from a man younger than 45 in good health. The sample taken for sequencing was memory CD4+ T cells sorted from blood. The subset here: CD45RA-negative fraction. CDR3 nucleotides: TGTGCCAGCAGTTCCATAACTAGCGGGTTATACGAGCAGTACTTC. This translates into CASSSITSGLYEQYF.